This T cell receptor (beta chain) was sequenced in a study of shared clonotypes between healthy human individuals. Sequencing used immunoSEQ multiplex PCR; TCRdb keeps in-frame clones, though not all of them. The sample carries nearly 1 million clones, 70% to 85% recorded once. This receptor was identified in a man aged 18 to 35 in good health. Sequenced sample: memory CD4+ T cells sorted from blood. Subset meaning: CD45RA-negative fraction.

The CDR3 DNA sequence: TGTGCCATCAGCTTGACTAGCGGGTCGTCCTACGAGCAGTACTTC. Encoded protein: CAISLTSGSSYEQYF. The gene calls are TRBV10-3 and TRBJ2-7; 10 positions agree with TRBD2. Trimming cost V 6 bases and J 1 base; bases outside gene matches: 6. This CDR3 region has 15 residues. The germline gives CDR1 ENHRY, CDR2 SYGVKD.